Sequencing of this T cell receptor (beta chain) was carried out in a study of blood T cell repertoires in COVID-19. V lost 10 bases to trimming and J lost 1 base; unmatched junction nucleotides: 14. CDR1 is SNHLY and CDR2 is FYNNEI in the germline V gene. The CDR3 has 16 residues. Authors' processing steps: By means of reference gene primer amplification, nucleated cell counts were estimated. The protocol was immunoSEQ multiplex PCR, while the TCRdb copy is restricted to in-frame clones and leaves out a portion. D and trimming come from the DNA, and the V and J calls and clone size come from that table. The sample shows 380,000 or so clones, approximately 86% of them seen only once.

The receptor comes from a woman aged 60 to 75 with COVID-19, enrolled during active disease. The chain links TRBV2 to TRBJ1-2; 8 bases match TRBD1. Specimen: peripheral blood. The CDR3 nucleotides are TGTGCCACATGGAGACAGGGGCTATATAATAACTATGGCTACACCTTC. Translation gives CATWRQGLYNNYGYTF.